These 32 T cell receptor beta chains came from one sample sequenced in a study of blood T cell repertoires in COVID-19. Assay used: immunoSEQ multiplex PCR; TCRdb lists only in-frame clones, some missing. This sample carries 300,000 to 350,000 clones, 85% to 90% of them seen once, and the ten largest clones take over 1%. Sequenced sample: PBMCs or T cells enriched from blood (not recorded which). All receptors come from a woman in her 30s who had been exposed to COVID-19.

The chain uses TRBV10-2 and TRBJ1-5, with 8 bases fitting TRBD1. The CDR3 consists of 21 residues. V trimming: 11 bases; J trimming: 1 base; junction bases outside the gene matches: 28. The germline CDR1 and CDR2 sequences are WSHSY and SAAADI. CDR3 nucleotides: TGCGCCGCCGGGGGCCCAGGGGGCACCCCAGCCACAGGGTCCAGCAATCAGCCCCAGCATTTT. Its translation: CAAGGPGGTPATGSSNQPQHF.

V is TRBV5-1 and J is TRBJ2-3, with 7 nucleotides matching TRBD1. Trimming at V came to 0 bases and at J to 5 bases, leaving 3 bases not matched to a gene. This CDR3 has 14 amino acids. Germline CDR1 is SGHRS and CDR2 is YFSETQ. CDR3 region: CASSLGQGKDTQYF. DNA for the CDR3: TGCGCCAGCAGCTTGGGACAGGGTAAAGATACGCAGTATTTT.

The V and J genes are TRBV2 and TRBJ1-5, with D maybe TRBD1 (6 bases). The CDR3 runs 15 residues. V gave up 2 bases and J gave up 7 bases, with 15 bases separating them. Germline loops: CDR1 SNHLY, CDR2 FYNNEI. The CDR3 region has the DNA TGTGCCAGCAGTGAAACAACAGGGCAGCACCAGCCCCAGCATTTT. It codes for CASSETTGQHQPQHF.

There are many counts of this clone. The CDR3 coding sequence is TGTGCCAGCAGCGTAGTACAGGGCTGGGGCTACACCTTC. Translation gives CASSVVQGWGYTF. The V and J genes are TRBV9 and TRBJ1-2; possible D gene TRBD1, 6 bases. Trimming took 0 bases from V and 8 from J, leaving 11 bases between them. CDR1 SGDLS and CDR2 YYNGEE come from the germline V gene. CDR3 length: 13 amino acids.

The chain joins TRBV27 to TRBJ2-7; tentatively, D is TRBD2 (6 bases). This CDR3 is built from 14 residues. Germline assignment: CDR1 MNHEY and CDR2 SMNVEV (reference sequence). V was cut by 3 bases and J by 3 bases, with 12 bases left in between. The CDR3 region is CASSFGGNYYEQYF. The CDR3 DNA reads TGTGCCAGCAGTTTTGGGGGGAACTACTACGAGCAGTACTTC.

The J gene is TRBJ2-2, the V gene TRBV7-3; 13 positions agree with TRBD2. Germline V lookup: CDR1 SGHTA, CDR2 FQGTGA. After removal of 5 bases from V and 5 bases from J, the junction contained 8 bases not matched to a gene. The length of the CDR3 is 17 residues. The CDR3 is CASSPGLAGWGTGELFF. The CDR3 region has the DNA TGTGCCAGCAGCCCGGGACTAGCGGGATGGGGGACCGGGGAGCTGTTTTTT.

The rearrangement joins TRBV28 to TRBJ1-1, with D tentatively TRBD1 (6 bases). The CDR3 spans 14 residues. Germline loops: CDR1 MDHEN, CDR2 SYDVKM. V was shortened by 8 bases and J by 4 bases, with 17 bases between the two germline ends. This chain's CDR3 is CASHWGGSITEAFF. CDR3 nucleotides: TGTGCCAGCCATTGGGGGGGCTCCATCACTGAAGCTTTCTTT. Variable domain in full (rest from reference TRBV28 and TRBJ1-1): DVKVTQSSRYLVKRTGEKVFLECVQDMDHENMFWYRQDPGLGLRLIYFSYDVKMKEKGDIPEGYSVSREKKERFSLILESASTNQTSMYLCASHWGGSITEAFFGQGTRLTVV.

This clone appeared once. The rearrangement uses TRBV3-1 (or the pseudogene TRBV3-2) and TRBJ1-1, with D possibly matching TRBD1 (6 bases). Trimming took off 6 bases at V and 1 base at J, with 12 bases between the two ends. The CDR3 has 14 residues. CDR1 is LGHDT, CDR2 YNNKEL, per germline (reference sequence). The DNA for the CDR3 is TGTGCCAGCAGGGGTGAGGACAGGAACACTGAAGCTTTCTTT. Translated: CASRGEDRNTEAFF.

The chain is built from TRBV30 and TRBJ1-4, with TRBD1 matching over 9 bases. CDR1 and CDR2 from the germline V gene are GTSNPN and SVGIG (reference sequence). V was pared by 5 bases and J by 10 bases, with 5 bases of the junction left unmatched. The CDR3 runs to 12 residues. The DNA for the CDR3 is TGTGCCTGGGGGACAGGGAGCGCAAAACTGTTTTTT. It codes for CAWGTGSAKLFF.

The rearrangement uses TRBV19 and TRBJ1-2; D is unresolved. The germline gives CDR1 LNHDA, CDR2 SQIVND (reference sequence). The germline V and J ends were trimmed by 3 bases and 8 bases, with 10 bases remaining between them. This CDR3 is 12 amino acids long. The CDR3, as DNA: TGTGCCAGTAGTATCGGAGGCGGCGGCTACACCTTC. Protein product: CASSIGGGGYTF.

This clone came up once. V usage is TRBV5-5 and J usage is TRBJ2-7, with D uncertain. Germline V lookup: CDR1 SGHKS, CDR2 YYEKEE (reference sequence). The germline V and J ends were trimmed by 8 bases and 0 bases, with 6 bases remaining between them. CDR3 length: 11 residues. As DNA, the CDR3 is TGTGCCAGTACATCCTCCTACGAGCAGTACTTC. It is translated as CASTSSYEQYF.

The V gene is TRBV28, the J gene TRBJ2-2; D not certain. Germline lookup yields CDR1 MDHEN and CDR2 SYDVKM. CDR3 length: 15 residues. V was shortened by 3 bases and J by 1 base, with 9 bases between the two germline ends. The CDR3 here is CASSLVQKNTGELFF. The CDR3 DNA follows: TGTGCCAGCAGTTTGGTCCAGAAGAACACCGGGGAGCTGTTTTTT.

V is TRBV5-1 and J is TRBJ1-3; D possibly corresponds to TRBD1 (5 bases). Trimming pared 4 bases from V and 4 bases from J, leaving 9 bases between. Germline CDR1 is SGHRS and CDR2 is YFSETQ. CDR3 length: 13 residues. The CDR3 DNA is TGCGCCAGCAGCCCGACAGAAGGAAACACCATATATTTT. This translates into CASSPTEGNTIYF.

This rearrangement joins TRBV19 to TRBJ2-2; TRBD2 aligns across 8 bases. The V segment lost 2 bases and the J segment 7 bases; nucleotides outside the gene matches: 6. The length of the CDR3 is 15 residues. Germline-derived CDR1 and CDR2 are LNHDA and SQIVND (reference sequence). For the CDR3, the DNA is TGTGCCAGTAGTATACCGGGACTAGAGAGCGGGGAGCTGTTTTTT. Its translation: CASSIPGLESGELFF.

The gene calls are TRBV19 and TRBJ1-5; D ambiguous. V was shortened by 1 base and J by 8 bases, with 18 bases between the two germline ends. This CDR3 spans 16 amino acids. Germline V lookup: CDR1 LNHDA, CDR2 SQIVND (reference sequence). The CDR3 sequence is CASSIGRQGPSKPQHF. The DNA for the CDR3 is TGTGCCAGTAGTATAGGGAGGCAAGGCCCCTCAAAGCCCCAGCATTTT.

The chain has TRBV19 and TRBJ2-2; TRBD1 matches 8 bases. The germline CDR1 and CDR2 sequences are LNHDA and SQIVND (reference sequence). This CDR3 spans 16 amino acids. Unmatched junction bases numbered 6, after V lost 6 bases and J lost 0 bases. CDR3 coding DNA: TGTGCCAGTAGGGGTGGGACAGGAACGAACACCGGGGAGCTGTTTTTT. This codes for CASRGGTGTNTGELFF. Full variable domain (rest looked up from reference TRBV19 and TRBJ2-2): DGGITQSPKYLFRKEGQNVTLSCEQNLNHDAMYWYRQDPGQGLRLIYYSQIVNDFQKGDIAEGYSVSREKKESFPLTVTSAQKNPTAFYLCASRGGTGTNTGELFFGEGSRLTVL.

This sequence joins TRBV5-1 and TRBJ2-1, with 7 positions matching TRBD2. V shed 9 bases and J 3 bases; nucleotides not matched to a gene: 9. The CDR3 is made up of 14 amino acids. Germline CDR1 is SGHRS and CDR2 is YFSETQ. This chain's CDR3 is CATGAGGSYNEQFF. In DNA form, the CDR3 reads TGCGCCACCGGGGCGGGCGGGAGCTACAATGAGCAGTTCTTC.

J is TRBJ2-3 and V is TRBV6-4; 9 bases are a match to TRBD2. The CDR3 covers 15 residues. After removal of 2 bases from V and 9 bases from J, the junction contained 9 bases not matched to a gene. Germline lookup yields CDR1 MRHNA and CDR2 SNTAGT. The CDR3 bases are TGTGCCAGCAGTGACGAGACTAGCGGATTAGGCACGCAGTATTTT. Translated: CASSDETSGLGTQYF.

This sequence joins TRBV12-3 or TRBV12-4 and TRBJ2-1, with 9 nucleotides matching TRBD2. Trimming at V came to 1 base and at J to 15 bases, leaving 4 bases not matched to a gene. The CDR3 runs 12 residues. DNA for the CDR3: TGTGCCAGCAGTTTAGATCAGCGGGAGGTGTTCTTC. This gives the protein CASSLDQREVFF.

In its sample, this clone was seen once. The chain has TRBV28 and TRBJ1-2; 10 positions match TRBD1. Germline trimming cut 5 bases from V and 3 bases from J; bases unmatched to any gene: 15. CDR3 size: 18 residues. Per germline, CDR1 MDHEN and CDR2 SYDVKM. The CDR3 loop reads CASSLGQGFFSGDYGYTF. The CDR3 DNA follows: TGTGCCAGCAGTCTGGGACAGGGGTTTTTTTCGGGCGACTATGGCTACACCTTC.

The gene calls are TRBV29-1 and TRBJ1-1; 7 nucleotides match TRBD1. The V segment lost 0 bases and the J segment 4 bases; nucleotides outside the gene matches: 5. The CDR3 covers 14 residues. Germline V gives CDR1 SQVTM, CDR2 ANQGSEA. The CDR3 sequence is CSVEDRGFGTEAFF. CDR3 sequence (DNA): TGCAGCGTTGAAGACAGGGGGTTCGGCACTGAAGCTTTCTTT.

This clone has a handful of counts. CDR3 amino acids: CASSLTSGRAANEQFF. The CDR3 coding sequence is TGCGCCAGCAGCTTGACTAGCGGGAGGGCCGCCAATGAGCAGTTCTTC. The gene calls are TRBV5-1 and TRBJ2-1, with 13 bases fitting TRBD2. Germline V gene lookup returns CDR1 SGHRS and CDR2 YFSETQ. V shed 1 base and J 6 bases; nucleotides not matched to a gene: 4. The CDR3 contains 16 residues.

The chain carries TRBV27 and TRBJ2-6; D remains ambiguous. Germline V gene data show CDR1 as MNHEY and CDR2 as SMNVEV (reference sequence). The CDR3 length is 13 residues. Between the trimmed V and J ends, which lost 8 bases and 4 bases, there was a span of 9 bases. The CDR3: CASGGLGANVLTF. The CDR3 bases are TGTGCCAGCGGTGGTCTAGGGGCCAACGTCCTGACTTTC.

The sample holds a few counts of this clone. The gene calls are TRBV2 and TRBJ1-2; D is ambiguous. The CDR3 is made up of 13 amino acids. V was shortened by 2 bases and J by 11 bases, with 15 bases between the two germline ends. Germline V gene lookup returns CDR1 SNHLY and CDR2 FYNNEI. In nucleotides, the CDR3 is TGTGCCAGCAGTGAACTTGGCGGGGTTGGTTACACCTTC. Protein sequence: CASSELGGVGYTF. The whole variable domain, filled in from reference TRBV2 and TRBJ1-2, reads EPEVTQTPSHQVTQMGQEVILRCVPISNHLYFYWYRQILGQKVEFLVSFYNNEISEKSEIFDDQFSVERPDGSNFTLKIRSTKLEDSAMYFCASSELGGVGYTFGSGTRLTVV.

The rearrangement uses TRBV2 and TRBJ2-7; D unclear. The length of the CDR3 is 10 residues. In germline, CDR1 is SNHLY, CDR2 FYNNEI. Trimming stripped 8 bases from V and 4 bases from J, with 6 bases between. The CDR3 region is CASSEYEQYF. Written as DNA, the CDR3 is TGTGCCAGCTCGGAGTACGAGCAGTACTTC.

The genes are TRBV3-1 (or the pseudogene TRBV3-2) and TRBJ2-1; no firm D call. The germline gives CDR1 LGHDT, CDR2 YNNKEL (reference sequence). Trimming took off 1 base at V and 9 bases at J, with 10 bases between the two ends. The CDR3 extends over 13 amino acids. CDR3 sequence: CASSQVSTGEQFF. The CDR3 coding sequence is TGTGCCAGCAGCCAAGTATCCACGGGTGAGCAGTTCTTC.

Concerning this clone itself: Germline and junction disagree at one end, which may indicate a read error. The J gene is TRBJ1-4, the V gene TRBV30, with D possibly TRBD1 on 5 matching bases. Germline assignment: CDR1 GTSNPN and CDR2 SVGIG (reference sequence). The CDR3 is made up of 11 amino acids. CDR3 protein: CAWSGPGPGIF. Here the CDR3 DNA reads TGTGCCTGGAGTGGACCCGGTCCAGGGATTTTT.

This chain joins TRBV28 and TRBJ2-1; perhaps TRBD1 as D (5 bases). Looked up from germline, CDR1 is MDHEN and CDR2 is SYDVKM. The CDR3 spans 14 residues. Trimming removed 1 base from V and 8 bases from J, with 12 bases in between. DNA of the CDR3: TGTGCCAGCAGTTTATATGTAGGGGCGGATGAGCAGTTCTTC. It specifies CASSLYVGADEQFF.

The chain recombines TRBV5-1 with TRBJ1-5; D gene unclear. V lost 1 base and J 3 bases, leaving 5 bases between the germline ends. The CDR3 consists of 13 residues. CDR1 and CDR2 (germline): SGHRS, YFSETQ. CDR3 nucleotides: TGCGCCAGCAGCTTGCAGTACAATCAGCCCCAGCATTTT. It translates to CASSLQYNQPQHF.

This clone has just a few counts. CDR3 in amino acids: CASSIQGSSYEQYF. The CDR3 nucleotides read TGTGCCAGTAGTATTCAGGGCAGCTCCTACGAGCAGTACTTC. This rearrangement joins TRBV19 to TRBJ2-7; weak D call: TRBD1 (5 bases). Deletions cut 3 bases from V and 0 bases from J, with 9 bases between. The CDR3 runs to 14 residues. Germline V CDR1 and CDR2: LNHDA, SQIVND (reference sequence).

The DNA for the CDR3 is TGTGCCAGCAGCCTTCTTCGTGGGGCCCACACTGAAGCTTTCTTT. Its protein is CASSLLRGAHTEAFF. This chain joins TRBV5-8 and TRBJ1-1, with D possibly being TRBD1 (5 bases). Between the trimmed V and J ends, which lost 4 bases and 3 bases, there was a span of 16 bases. The CDR3 spans 15 residues. CDR1 is SGHTS and CDR2 is YDEGEE in the germline V gene.

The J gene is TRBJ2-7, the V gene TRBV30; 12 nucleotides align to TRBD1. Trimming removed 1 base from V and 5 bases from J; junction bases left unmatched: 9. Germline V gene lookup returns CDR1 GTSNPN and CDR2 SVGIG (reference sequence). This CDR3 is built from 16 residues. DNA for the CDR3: TGTGCCTGGAGTGGATCGGGACAGGGGGCGACAGACGAGCAGTACTTC. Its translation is CAWSGSGQGATDEQYF.